The sequence of this TCR beta chain was determined in a study of shared T cell receptors in the human thymus. Profiled with immunoSEQ multiplex PCR; TCRdb holds only in-frame clones, not every one. The sample contains about 710,000 clones, about 90% of which appear only once. The CDR3 contains 18 residues. V gave up 0 bases and J gave up 7 bases; unmatched junction bases: 7. The germline V gene encodes CDR1 SGHNT and CDR2 YYREEE (reference sequence). These data also formed part of another study, on human thymus T cells. From that second work: It was healthy Finnish infants having corrective surgery for congenital heart defects who were the donors. Obtained as resections during corrective heart surgery, the thymus tissue was then studied. Apparent bias marked the V and J gene usage of thymic and blood repertoires. Related studies noted strongly shared thymic repertoires across unrelated people.

The receptor's source is a boy under two years old with a congenital heart defect. The chain links TRBV5-4 to TRBJ2-1, with TRBD2 matching 16 bases. The sequenced sample consisted of thymocytes. This chain's CDR3 is CASSLEPLGLAGGNEQFF. In nucleotides, the CDR3 is TGTGCCAGCAGCTTGGAACCACTGGGACTAGCGGGGGGGAATGAGCAGTTCTTC.